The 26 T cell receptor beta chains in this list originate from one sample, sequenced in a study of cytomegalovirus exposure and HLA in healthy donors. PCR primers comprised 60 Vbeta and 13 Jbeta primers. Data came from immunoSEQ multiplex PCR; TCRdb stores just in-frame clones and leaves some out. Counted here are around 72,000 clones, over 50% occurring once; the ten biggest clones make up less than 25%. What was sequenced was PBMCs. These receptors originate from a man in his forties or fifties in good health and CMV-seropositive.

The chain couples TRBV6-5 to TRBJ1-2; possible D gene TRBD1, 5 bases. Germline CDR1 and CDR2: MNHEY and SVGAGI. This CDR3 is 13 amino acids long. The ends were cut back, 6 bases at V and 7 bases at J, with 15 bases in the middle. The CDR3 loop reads CASSRRGGVGYTF. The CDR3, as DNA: TGTGCCAGCAGCCGCCGGGGGGGTGTTGGCTACACCTTC.

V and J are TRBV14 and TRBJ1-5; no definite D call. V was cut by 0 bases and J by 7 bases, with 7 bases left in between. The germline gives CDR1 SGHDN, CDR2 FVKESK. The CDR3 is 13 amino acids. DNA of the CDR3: TGTGCCAGCAGCCAAGATCTAGGACAGCCCCAGCATTTT. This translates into CASSQDLGQPQHF.

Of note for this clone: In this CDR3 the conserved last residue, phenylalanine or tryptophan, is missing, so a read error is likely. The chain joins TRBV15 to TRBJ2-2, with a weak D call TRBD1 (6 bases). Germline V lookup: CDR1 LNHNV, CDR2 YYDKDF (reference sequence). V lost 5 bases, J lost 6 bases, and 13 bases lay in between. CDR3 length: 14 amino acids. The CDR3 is CATSGNREAGELFL. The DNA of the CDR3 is TGTGCCACCAGCGGGAACAGGGAAGCCGGGGAGCTGTTTCTT.

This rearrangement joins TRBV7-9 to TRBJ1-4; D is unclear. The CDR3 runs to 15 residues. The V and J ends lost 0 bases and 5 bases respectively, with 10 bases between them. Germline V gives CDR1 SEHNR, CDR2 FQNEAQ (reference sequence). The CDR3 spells CASSLAAVQNEKLFF. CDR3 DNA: TGTGCCAGCAGCTTAGCTGCAGTCCAAAATGAAAAACTGTTTTTT.

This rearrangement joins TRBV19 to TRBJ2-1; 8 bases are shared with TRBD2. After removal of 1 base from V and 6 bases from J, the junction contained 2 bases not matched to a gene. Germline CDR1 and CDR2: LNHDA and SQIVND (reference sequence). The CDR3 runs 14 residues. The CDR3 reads CASSIAGGPNEQFF. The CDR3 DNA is TGTGCCAGTAGTATAGCGGGGGGGCCCAATGAGCAGTTCTTC.

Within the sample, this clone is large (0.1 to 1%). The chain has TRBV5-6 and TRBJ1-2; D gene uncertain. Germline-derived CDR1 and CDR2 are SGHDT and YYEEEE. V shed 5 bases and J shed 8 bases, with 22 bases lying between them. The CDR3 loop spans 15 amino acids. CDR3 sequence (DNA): TGTGCCAGCAGTACCCTAGGAGCCGAAAGAGAAGGCTACACCTTC. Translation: CASSTLGAEREGYTF.

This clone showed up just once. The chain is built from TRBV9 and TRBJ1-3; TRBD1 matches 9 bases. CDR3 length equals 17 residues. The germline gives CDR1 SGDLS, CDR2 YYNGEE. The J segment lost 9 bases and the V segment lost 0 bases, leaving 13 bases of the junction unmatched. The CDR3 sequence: CASSVESPGTGTGTIYF. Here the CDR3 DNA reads TGTGCCAGCAGCGTAGAATCCCCCGGGACAGGGACGGGCACCATATATTTT.

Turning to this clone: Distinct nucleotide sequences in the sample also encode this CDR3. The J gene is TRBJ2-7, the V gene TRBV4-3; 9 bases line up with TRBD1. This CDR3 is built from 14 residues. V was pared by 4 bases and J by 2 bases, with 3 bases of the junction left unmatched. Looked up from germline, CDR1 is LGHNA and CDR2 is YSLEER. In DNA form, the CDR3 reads TGCGCCAGCAGCCCGGGACAGGGAGCCTACGAGCAGTACTTC. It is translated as CASSPGQGAYEQYF.

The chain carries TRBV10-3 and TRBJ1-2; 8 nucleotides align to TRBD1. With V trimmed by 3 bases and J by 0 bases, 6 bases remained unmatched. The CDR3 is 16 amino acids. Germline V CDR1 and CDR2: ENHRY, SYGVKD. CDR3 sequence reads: CAISDYGQGPNYGYTF. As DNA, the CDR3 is TGTGCCATCAGTGACTACGGACAGGGACCTAACTATGGCTACACCTTC.

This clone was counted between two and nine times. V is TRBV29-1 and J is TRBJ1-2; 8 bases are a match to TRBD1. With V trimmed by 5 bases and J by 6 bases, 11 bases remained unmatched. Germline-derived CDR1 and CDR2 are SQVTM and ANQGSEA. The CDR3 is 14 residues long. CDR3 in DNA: TGCAGCGTTTCTTACACTACAGGGGGAGATGGCTACACCTTC. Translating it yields CSVSYTTGGDGYTF.

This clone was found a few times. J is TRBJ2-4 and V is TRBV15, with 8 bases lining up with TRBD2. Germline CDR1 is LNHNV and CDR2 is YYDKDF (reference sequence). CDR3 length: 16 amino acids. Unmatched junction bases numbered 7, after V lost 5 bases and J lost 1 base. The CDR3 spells CATSGSGGVAKNIQYF. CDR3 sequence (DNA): TGTGCCACCAGCGGATCGGGGGGGGTTGCCAAAAACATTCAGTACTTC. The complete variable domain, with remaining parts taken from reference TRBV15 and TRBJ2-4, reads DAMVIQNPRYQVTQFGKPVTLSCSQTLNHNVMYWYQQKSSQAPKLLFHYYDKDFNNEADTPDNFQSRRPNTSFCFLDIRSPGLGDTAMYLCATSGSGGVAKNIQYFGAGTRLSVL.

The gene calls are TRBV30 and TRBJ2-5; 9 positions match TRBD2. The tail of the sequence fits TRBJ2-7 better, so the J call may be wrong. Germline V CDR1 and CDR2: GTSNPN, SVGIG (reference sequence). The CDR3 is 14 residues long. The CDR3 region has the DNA TGTGCCTGGAGTGAGGGACTAGCAACCAACGAGCAGTACTTC. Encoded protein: CAWSEGLATNEQYF.

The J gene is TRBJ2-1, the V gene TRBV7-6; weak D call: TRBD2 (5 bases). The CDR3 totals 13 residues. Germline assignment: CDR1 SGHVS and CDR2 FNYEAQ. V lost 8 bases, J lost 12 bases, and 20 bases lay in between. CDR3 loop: CASGLNEAARQFF. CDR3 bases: TGTGCCAGCGGACTGAATGAGGCAGCTCGGCAGTTCTTC.

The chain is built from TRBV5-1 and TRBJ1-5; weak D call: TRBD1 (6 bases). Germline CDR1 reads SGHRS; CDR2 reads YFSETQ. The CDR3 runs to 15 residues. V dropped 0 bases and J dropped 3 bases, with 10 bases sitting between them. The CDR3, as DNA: TGCGCCAGCAGCTTGGAGGGGGGGGCCAATCAGCCCCAGCATTTT. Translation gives CASSLEGGANQPQHF.

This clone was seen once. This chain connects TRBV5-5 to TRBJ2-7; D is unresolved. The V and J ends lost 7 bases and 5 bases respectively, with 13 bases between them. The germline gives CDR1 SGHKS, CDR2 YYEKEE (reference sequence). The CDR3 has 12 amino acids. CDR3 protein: CASDDGFNEQYF. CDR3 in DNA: TGTGCCAGCGATGACGGGTTCAACGAGCAGTACTTC.

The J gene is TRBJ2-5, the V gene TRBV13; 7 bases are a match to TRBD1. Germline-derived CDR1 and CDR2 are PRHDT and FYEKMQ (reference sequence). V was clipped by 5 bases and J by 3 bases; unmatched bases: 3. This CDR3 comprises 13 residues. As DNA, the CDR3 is TGTGCCAGCAGCCACAGGGGAAAAGAGACCCAGTACTTC. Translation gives CASSHRGKETQYF.

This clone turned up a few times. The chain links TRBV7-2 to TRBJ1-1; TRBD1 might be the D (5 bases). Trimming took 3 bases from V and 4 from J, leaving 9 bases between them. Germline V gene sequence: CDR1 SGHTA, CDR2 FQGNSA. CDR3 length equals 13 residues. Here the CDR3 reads CASSLGEGTEAFF. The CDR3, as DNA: TGTGCCAGCAGCTTGGGGGAGGGCACTGAAGCTTTCTTT. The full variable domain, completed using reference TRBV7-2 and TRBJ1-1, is GAGVSQSPSNKVTEKGKDVELRCDPISGHTALYWYRQSLGQGLEFLIYFQGNSAPDKSGLPSDRFSAERTGGSVSTLTIQRTQQEDSAVYLCASSLGEGTEAFFGQGTRLTVV.

CDR3 in amino acids: CASSWSGGADTQYF. DNA of the CDR3: TGCGCCAGCAGCTGGAGCGGGGGGGCAGATACGCAGTATTTT. The V call is TRBV5-1, the J call TRBJ2-3; the match to TRBD2 covers 10 bases. This CDR3 spans 14 amino acids. Germline loops: CDR1 SGHRS, CDR2 YFSETQ. The junction had 2 bases not matched to a gene; V was cut back by 3 bases and J by 4 bases.

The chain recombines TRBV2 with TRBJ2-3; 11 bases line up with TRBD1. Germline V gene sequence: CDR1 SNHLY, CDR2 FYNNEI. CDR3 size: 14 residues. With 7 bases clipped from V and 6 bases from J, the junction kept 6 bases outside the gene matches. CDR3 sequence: CASKGTGGTDTQYF. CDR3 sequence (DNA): TGTGCCAGCAAAGGGACAGGGGGAACTGATACGCAGTATTTT.

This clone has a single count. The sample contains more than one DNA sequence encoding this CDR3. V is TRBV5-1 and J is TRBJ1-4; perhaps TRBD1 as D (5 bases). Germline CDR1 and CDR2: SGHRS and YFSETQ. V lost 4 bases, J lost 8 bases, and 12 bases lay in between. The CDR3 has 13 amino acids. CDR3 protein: CASSAGIGEKLFF. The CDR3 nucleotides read TGCGCCAGCAGCGCAGGGATTGGAGAAAAACTGTTTTTT. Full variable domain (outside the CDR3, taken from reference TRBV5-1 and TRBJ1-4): KAGVTQTPRYLIKTRGQQVTLSCSPISGHRSVSWYQQTPGQGLQFLFEYFSETQRNKGNFPGRFSGRQFSNSRSEMNVSTLELGDSALYLCASSAGIGEKLFFGSGTQLSVL.

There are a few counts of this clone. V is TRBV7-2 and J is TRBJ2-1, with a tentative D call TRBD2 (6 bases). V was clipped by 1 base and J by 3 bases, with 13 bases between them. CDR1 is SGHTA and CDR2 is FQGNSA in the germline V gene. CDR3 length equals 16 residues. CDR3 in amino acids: CASSLVGGPRYNEQFF. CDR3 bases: TGTGCCAGCAGCTTAGTCGGGGGTCCCCGCTACAATGAGCAGTTCTTC.

The CDR3 protein is CASRHRDSKMNTEAFF. The CDR3 nucleotides are TGTGCCAGCAGGCACCGGGACAGCAAGATGAACACTGAAGCTTTCTTT. This sequence joins TRBV21-1 and TRBJ1-1; the table calls TRBD1, which could not be checked here. TRBV21-1 is classified as a pseudogene. This CDR3 is built from 16 residues.

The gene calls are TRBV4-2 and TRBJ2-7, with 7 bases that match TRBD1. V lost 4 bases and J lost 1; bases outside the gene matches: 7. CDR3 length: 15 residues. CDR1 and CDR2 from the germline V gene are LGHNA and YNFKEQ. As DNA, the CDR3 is TGTGCCAGCAGCCCTGACAGGGAGTGGTCCTACGAGCAGTACTTC. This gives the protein CASSPDREWSYEQYF.

CDR3 bases: TGTGCCAGCAGCTTAGGCCAGCAGCCCCAGCATTTT. Translation gives CASSLGQQPQHF. The chain couples TRBV7-9 to TRBJ1-5; the D is unclear. Trimming removed 1 base at V and 7 bases at J, with 5 bases between. Germline assignment: CDR1 SEHNR and CDR2 FQNEAQ (reference sequence). This CDR3 comprises 12 residues.

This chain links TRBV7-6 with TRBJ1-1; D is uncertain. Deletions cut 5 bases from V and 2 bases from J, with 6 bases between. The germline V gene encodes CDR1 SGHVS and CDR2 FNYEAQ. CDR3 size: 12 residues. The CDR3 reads CASSPLNTEAFF. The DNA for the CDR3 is TGTGCCAGCAGCCCCTTAAACACTGAAGCTTTCTTT. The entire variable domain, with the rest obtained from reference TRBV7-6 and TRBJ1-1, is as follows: GAGVSQSPRYKVTKRGQDVALRCDPISGHVSLYWYRQALGQGPEFLTYFNYEAQQDKSGLPNDRFSAERPEGSISTLTIQRTEQRDSAMYRCASSPLNTEAFFGQGTRLTVV.

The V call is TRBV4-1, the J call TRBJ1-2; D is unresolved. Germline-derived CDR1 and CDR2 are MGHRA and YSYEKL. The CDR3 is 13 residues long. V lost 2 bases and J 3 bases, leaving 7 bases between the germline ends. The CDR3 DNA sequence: TGCGCCAGCAGCCAAACAGTTTACTATGGCTACACCTTC. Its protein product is CASSQTVYYGYTF.